The sequence of this T cell receptor (beta chain) was determined in a study of blood T cell repertoires in COVID-19. Study details: Sites across the United States, Italy and Spain contributed samples from acute and convalescent COVID-19.

This CDR3 region has 15 residues. V was pared by 5 bases and J by 5 bases, with 16 bases between. In germline, CDR1 is SGHTA, CDR2 FQGTGA. This clone was observed once. Authors' analysis steps: Researchers report that nucleated cell counts were estimated from reference gene primer amplification. The protocol was immunoSEQ multiplex PCR, while the TCRdb copy is restricted to in-frame clones and leaves out a portion. D and trimming were read from the DNA, whereas the V and J calls and clone size are those reported in that table. The top ten hold about 17% of the sample, which has approximately 120,000 clones, more than 75% seen once.

Sample: peripheral blood. The gene calls are TRBV7-3 and TRBJ1-5; a possible D gene is TRBD1 (6 bases). The clonotype comes from a woman between 50 and 59 years old who had recovered from COVID-19. CDR3 amino acids: CASSQIDRWDQPQHF. The DNA for the CDR3 is TGTGCCAGCAGCCAAATCGACAGGTGGGATCAGCCCCAGCATTTT.